This T cell receptor beta chain was observed in a study of blood T cell repertoires in COVID-19. Study details: Specimens from acute and convalescent COVID-19 originated in the United States, Italy and Spain. Sources were T cells, B-cell-depleted T cells, or PBMCs; the material itself was cDNA or gDNA.

Per the authors' pipeline: It was from reference gene primer amplification that nucleated cell counts were estimated. Data came from immunoSEQ multiplex PCR; TCRdb stores just in-frame clones and leaves some out. That table supplies the V and J calls and clone size; D and trimming were determined from the DNA. The table includes approximately 150,000 clones, approximately 82% detected once. CDR1 and CDR2 from the germline V gene are MDHEN and SYDVKM. V trimming: 4 bases; J trimming: 3 bases; junction bases outside the gene matches: 4. The CDR3 consists of 14 residues. The clonotype originates from a man aged 65-85 years who had recovered from COVID-19. The sample taken for sequencing was peripheral blood. This rearrangement joins TRBV28 to TRBJ1-2; 8 nucleotides line up with TRBD1. The DNA of the CDR3 is TGTGCCAGCAGTTCGTCAGGGGGCGACTATGGCTACACCTTC. Its translation: CASSSSGGDYGYTF.